This T cell receptor (beta chain) is from a study of human thymus T cells. Generated by immunoSEQ multiplex PCR, the TCRdb table keeps only in-frame clones and is missing some. Of approximately 46,000 clones listed, approximately 95% are singletons. Healthy Finnish infants undergoing corrective surgery for congenital heart defects were the donors. The clonotype originates from a girl in the first two years of life with a congenital heart defect but otherwise immunologically healthy. The sequenced sample was blood.

Written as DNA, the CDR3 is TGTGCCAGCAGCCCTCGACAGCCTGACCAGCCCCAGCATTTT. Translating gives CASSPRQPDQPQHF. The chain joins TRBV6-5 to TRBJ1-5, with D tentatively TRBD1 (5 bases). The V end was cut by 6 bases, the J end by 7 bases, with 16 bases between. The CDR3 contains 14 residues. From germline, CDR1 is MNHEY and CDR2 SVGAGI.